This TCR beta chain was observed in a study of beta chain features in type 1 diabetes. General study points: High-TCR-expressing cells could be over-represented by cDNA sequencing. Researchers report that Type 1 diabetes patients had moderately but significantly shorter TCRB CDR3s across all four CD4+ subsets.

This clone was counted once. The antigen remains undetermined. The CDR3 consists of 14 residues. Germline loops: CDR1 SGHTA, CDR2 FQGNSA. V was trimmed by 6 bases and J by 0 bases, leaving 9 bases between them. Expressed TCRB transcripts got sequenced, as all isolated RNA was reverse transcribed. Method: immunoSEQ multiplex PCR; TCRdb's copy keeps in-frame clones and lacks some. The sample shows 100,000 to 150,000 clones, approximately 15% of them seen only once. V usage is TRBV7-2 and J usage is TRBJ1-3, with D perhaps matching TRBD1 (5 bases). The TCR comes from a man between 18 and 29 years old with type 1 diabetes. The sample taken for sequencing was central memory CD4+ T cells from blood. Written as DNA, the CDR3 is TGTGCCAGCAGTAGGGGAGCCTCTGGAAACACCATATATTTT. Its translation: CASSRGASGNTIYF.